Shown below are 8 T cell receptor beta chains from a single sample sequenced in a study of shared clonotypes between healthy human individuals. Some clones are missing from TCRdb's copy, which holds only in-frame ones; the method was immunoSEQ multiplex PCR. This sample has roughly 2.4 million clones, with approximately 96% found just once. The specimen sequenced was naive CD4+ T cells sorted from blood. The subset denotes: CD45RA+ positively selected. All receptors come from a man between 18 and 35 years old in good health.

The CDR3 DNA is TGCGCCAGCAGCCAACTAGCGGGGGCACGAAATGAGCAGTTCTTC. Translation: CASSQLAGARNEQFF. The chain links TRBV4-1 to TRBJ2-1, with 10 bases aligning to TRBD2. V was pared by 2 bases and J by 7 bases, with 5 bases of the junction left unmatched. Per the germline V gene, CDR1 is MGHRA and CDR2 is YSYEKL. This CDR3 is built from 15 residues.

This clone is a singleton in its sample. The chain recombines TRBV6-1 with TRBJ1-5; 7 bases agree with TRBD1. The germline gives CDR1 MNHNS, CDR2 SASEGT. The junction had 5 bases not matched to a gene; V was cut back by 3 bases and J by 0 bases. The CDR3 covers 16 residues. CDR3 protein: CASSEGQLDSNQPQHF. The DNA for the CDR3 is TGTGCCAGCAGTGAGGGACAGTTGGATAGCAATCAGCCCCAGCATTTT.

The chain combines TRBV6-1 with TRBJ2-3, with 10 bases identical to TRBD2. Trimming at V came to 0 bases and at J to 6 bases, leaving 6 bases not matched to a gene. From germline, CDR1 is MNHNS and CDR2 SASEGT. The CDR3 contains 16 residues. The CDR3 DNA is TGTGCCAGCAGTGAAGCTAAACTAGCGGGGAGGGATACGCAGTATTTT. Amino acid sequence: CASSEAKLAGRDTQYF.

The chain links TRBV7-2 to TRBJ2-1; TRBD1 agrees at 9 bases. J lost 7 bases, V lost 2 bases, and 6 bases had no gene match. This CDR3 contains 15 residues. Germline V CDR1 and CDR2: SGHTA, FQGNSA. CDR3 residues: CASSLRDRALNEQFF. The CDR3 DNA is TGTGCCAGCAGCTTACGGGACAGGGCGCTAAATGAGCAGTTCTTC.

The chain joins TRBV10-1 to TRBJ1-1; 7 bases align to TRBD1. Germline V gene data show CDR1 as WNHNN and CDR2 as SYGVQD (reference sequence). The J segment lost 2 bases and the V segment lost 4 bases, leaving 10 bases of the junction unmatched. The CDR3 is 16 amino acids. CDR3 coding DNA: TGCGCCAGCAGTGCTCGAACCGGGACAGTTAACACTGAAGCTTTCTTT. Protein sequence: CASSARTGTVNTEAFF.

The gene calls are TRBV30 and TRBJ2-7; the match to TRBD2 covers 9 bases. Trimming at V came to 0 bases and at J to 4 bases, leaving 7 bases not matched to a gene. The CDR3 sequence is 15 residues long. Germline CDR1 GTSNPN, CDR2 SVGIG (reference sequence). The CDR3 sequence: CAWSVVAGAGYEQYF. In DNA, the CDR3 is TGTGCCTGGAGTGTAGTAGCGGGAGCGGGGTACGAGCAGTACTTC.

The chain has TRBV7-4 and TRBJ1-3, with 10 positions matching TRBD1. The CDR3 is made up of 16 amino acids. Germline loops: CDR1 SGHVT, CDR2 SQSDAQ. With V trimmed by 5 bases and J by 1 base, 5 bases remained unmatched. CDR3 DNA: TGTGCCAGCAGCCCGGGACAGGGGTTATCTGGAAACACCATATATTTT. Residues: CASSPGQGLSGNTIYF.

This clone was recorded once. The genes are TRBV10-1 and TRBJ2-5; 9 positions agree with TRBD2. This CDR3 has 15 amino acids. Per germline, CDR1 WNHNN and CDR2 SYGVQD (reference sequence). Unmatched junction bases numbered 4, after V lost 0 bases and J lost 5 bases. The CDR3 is CASSESTAGGETQYF. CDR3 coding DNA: TGCGCCAGCAGTGAGTCCACTGCGGGGGGGGAGACCCAGTACTTC.